This TCR beta chain originates from a study of human T cells and chemical hapten exposure. Unfractionated whole blood was the source of the extracted total RNA. The ends were cut back, 2 bases at V and 0 bases at J, with 11 bases in the middle. Looked up from germline, CDR1 is SGHRS and CDR2 is YFSETQ. The CDR3 runs to 15 residues. For the library, individual cDNA molecules each received unique molecular identifiers. Original processing methods: A per-sample median of roughly 91,000 TCRs was observed, with a range of about 23,224 to 690,600. TCRdb called the 5' RACE reads again in MiXCR, with one record for every CDR3 protein. TCRdb, rather than the study authors, made the V and J calls. Of tens of thousands of distinct CDR3 sequences listed, less than 9.5% were seen once; the top ten hold about 2.2%.

The V gene is TRBV5-1, the J gene TRBJ1-1; D gene ambiguous. The clonotype was recovered from a male donor in good health. DNA of the CDR3: TGCGCCAGCAGCTTCAGGCGGAACATGAACACTGAAGCTTTCTTT. This codes for CASSFRRNMNTEAFF.